Listed below are T cell receptor beta chains from one sample, sequenced in a study of cytomegalovirus exposure and HLA in healthy donors. Sequencing was performed with immunoSEQ multiplex PCR; in TCRdb, only in-frame clones are kept and a portion is missing. The table records 150,000 to 200,000 clones, roughly 80% of them present only once. The sequenced sample consisted of PBMCs. The receptors here all came from a young woman in good health and CMV-seronegative. Each CDR3 is given with its conserved first and last residue. The D gene is left open where the match is weak.

v_gene	d_gene	j_gene	CDR3aa
TRBV6-5	TRBD1	TRBJ2-1	CASSPGTGYEQFF
TRBV25-1	TRBD1	TRBJ2-7	CASSLTGTGYEQYF
TRBV7-9	TRBD1	TRBJ2-1	CASSYWRTGTRDEQFF
TRBV28	TRBD2	TRBJ2-7	CASSVSGTLSYEQYF
TRBV6-5	TRBD2	TRBJ2-7	CATQLAYSSYEQYF
TRBV5-4	.	TRBJ2-5	CASSLEGGGETQYF
TRBV4-3	.	TRBJ1-4	CASSQEYTGVNEKLFF
TRBV7-9	TRBD2	TRBJ2-1	CASSLVRTSGFSYNEQFF
TRBV5-1	.	TRBJ2-1	CASSFSGNEQFF
TRBV27	TRBD2	TRBJ2-7	CASTTGTMSGGREYF
TRBV10-2	.	TRBJ1-4	CASSAQVWEKLFF
TRBV19	TRBD1	TRBJ1-5	CASSIQMTGRNQPQHF
TRBV19	TRBD1	TRBJ1-1	CASSAPRTGGLTEAFF
TRBV9	.	TRBJ1-3	CASSVGEGGAGNTIYF
TRBV18	.	TRBJ2-7	CASSPPASREQYF
TRBV7-9	TRBD2	TRBJ2-7	CASSPERSVAGLGEQYF
TRBV11-2	TRBD2	TRBJ2-5	CASSWELANKETQYF
TRBV18	.	TRBJ2-5	CASSPPAGGETQYF
TRBV6-5	TRBD1	TRBJ1-5	CASSVRAGGYQPQHF
TRBV7-9	TRBD1	TRBJ2-5	CASSSTGLGTETQYF
TRBV29-1	TRBD1	TRBJ2-2	CSVEDKTGFTGELFF
TRBV6-5	.	TRBJ1-2	CASRQDSPPYGYTF
TRBV30	.	TRBJ2-3	CAWSEGGSLGTDTQYF
TRBV28	TRBD2	TRBJ2-4	CASSLGGRATQYF
TRBV18	TRBD1	TRBJ2-2	CASSPDRVKISGELFF
TRBV29-1	.	TRBJ1-4	CSVTVATNEKLFF
TRBV28	.	TRBJ1-4	CATSPPGGNEKLFF